The T cell receptor (beta chain) under discussion was sequenced for a study of shared clonotypes between healthy human individuals. Each PCR replicate from the sorted subsets contained around 0.2 ug DNA, which is some 30,000 T cell genomes. Sequencing was performed with immunoSEQ multiplex PCR; in TCRdb, only in-frame clones are kept and a portion is missing. The sample has about 710,000 clones, around three quarters seen once. Turning to this clone: Antigen: not known.

CDR1 and CDR2 (germline): SGHTA, FQGNSA. The CDR3 has 14 amino acids. The V end lost 5 bases, the J end lost 5 bases, and 12 bases lay between the germline ends. The study separated CD4+ cells into CD45RA+ naive and CD45RA-negative memory subsets. The study's findings and limits: It was anticipated that sequencing depth would influence how many clonotypes donors shared.

The sequencing sample was made of memory CD4+ T cells sorted from blood. Subset noted: CD45RA-negative fraction. The clonotype originates from a woman aged 30 to 39 in good health. The rearrangement links TRBV7-2 to TRBJ2-2, with D hard to call. The CDR3 loop is CASSPPERTGELFF. The CDR3 nucleotides are TGTGCCAGCAGCCCGCCGGAAAGGACCGGGGAGCTGTTTTTT.